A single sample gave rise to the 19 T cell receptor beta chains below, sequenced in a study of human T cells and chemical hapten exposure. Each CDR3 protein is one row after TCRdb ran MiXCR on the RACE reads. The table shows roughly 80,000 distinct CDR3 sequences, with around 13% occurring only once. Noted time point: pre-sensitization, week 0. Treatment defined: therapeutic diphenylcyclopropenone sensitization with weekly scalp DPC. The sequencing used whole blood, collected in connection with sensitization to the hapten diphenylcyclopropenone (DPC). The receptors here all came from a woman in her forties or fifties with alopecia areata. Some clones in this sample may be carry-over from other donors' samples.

For the CDR3, the DNA is TGTGCCAGCAGCGTCTCAGGGACACTCCTCCACTTT. It specifies CASSVSGTLLHF. The chain is built from TRBV9 and TRBJ1-6; the D gene is possibly TRBD1 (6 bases). Germline V gene data show CDR1 as SGDLS and CDR2 as YYNGEE. The CDR3 runs 12 residues. Between the trimmed V and J ends, which lost 2 bases and 15 bases, there was a span of 12 bases.

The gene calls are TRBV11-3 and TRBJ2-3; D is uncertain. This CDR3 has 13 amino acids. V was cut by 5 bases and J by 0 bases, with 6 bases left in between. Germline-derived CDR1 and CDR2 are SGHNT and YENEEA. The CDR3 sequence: CASSPVSTDTQYF. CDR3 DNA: TGTGCCAGCAGCCCCGTGAGCACAGATACGCAGTATTTT.

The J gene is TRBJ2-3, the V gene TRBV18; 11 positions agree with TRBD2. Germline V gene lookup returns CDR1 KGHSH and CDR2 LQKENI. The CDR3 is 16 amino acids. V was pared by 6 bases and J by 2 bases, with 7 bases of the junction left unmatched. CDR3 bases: TGTGCCAGCTCTCAAATAGCGGGAGGGGTCACAGATACGCAGTATTTT. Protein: CASSQIAGGVTDTQYF.

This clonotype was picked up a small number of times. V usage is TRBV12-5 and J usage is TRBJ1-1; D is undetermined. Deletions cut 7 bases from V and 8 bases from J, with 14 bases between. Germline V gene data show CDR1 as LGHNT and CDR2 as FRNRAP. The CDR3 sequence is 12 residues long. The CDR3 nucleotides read TGTGCTAGTGTTTCCGACGTCTCCGAAGCTTTCTTT. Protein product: CASVSDVSEAFF.

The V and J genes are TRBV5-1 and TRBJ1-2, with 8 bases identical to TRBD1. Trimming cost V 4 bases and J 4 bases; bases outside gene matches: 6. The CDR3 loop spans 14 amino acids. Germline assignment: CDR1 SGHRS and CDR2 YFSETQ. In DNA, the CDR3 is TGCGCCAGCAGCCCGGGGGACAGGAGCTATGGCTACACCTTC. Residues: CASSPGDRSYGYTF.

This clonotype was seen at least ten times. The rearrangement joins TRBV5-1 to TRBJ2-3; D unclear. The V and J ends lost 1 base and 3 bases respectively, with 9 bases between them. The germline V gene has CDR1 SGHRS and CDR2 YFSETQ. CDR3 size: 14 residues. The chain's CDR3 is CASSLSPDTDTQYF. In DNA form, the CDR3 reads TGCGCCAGCAGCTTGTCTCCGGATACAGATACGCAGTATTTT.

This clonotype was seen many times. DNA for the CDR3: TGTGCTAGTGGTTTGGAAGACTACAATGAGCAGTTCTTC. Translating gives CASGLEDYNEQFF. V is TRBV12-5 and J is TRBJ2-1; D gene unclear. The CDR3 has 13 residues. Between the trimmed V and J ends, which lost 1 base and 3 bases, there was a span of 4 bases. From germline, CDR1 is LGHNT and CDR2 FRNRAP.

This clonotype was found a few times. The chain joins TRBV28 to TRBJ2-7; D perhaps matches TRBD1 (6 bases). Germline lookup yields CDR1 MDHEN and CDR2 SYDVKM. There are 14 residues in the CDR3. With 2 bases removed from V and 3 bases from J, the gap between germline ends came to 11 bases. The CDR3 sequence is CASSLVQGSYEQYF. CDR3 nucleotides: TGTGCCAGCAGTTTAGTACAGGGAAGCTACGAGCAGTACTTC.

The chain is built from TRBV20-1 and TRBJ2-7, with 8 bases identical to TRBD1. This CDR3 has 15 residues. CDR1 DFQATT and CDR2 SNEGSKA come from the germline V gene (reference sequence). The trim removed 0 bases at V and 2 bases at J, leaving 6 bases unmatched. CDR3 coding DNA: TGCAGTGCTAGAGATGTACAGACAGGGGCCTACGAGCAGTACTTC. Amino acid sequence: CSARDVQTGAYEQYF.

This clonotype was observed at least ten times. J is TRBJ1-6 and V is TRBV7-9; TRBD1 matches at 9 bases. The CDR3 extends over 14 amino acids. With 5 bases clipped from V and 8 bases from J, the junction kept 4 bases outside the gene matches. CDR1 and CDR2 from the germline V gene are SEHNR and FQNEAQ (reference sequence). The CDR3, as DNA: TGTGCCAGCAGCCCGACAGGGGGAGATTCACCCCTCCACTTT. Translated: CASSPTGGDSPLHF.

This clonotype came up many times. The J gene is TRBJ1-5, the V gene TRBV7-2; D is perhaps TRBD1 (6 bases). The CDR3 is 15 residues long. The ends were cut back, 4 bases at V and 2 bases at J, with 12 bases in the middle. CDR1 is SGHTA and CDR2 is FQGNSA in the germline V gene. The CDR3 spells CASSSGAGGNQPQHF. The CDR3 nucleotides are TGTGCCAGCAGCTCGGGGGCCGGTGGCAATCAGCCCCAGCATTTT.

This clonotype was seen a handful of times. DNA for the CDR3: TGTGCCAGCAGCCAGGGGACTAGCGGGATTCAAGAGACCCAGTACTTC. This codes for CASSQGTSGIQETQYF. The chain has TRBV11-2 and TRBJ2-5; TRBD2 aligns across 13 bases. The germline V gene encodes CDR1 SGHAT and CDR2 FQNNGV. Germline trimming cut 5 bases from V and 2 bases from J; bases unmatched to any gene: 5. The CDR3 is made up of 16 amino acids.

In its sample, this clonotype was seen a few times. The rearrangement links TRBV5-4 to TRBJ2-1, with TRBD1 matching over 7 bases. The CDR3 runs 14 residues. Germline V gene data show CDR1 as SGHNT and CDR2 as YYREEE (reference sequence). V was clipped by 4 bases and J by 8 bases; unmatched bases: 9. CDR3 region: CASSPDRRGDEQFF. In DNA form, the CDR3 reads TGTGCCAGCAGCCCGGACAGGCGAGGGGATGAGCAGTTCTTC. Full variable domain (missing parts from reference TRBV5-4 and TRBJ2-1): ETGVTQSPTHLIKTRGQQVTLRCSSQSGHNTVSWYQQALGQGPQFIFQYYREEENGRGNFPPRFSGLQFPNYSSELNVNALELDDSALYLCASSPDRRGDEQFFGPGTRLTVL.

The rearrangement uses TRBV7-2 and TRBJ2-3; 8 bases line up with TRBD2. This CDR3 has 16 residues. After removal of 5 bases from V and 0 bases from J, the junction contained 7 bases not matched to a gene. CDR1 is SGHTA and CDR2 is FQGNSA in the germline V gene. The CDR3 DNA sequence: TGTGCCAGCAGCCTCGAAGCGGGAGCTAGCACAGATACGCAGTATTTT. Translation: CASSLEAGASTDTQYF.

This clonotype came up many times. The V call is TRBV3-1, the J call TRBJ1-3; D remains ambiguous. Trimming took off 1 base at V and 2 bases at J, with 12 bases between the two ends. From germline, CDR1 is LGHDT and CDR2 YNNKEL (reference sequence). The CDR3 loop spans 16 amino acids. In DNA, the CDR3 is TGTGCCAGCAGCCAAGGGCCGGGAGGAGCTGGAAACACCATATATTTT. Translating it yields CASSQGPGGAGNTIYF.

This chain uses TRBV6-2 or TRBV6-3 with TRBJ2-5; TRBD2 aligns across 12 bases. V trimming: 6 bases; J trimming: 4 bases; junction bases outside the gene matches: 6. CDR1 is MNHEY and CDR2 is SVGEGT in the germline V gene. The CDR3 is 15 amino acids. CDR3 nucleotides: TGTGCCAGCAGCCGTGGACTAGCGGGATTAGAGACCCAGTACTTC. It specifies CASSRGLAGLETQYF.

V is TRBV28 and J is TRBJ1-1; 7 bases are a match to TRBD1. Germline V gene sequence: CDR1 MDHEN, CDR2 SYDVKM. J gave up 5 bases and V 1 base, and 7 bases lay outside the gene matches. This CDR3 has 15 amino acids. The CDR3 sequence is CASSLSPTGDTEAFF. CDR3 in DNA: TGTGCCAGCAGTTTATCCCCCACAGGGGATACTGAAGCTTTCTTT.

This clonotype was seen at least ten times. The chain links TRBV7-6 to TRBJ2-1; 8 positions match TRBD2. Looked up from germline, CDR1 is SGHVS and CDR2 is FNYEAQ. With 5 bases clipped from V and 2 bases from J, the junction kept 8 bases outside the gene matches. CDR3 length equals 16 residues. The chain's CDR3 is CASSQSGGSPYNEQFF. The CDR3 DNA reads TGTGCCAGCAGCCAGTCGGGGGGGAGCCCCTACAATGAGCAGTTCTTC. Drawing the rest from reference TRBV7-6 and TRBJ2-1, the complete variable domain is GAGVSQSPRYKVTKRGQDVALRCDPISGHVSLYWYRQALGQGPEFLTYFNYEAQQDKSGLPNDRFSAERPEGSISTLTIQRTEQRDSAMYRCASSQSGGSPYNEQFFGPGTRLTVL.

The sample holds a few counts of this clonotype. The CDR3 DNA is TGTGCCTACGGTCCGGGGACAGTCTACGAGCAGTACTTC. This sequence encodes CAYGPGTVYEQYF. The gene calls are TRBV30 and TRBJ2-7, with 7 bases that match TRBD1. Losses at the gene ends were 7 bases for V and 3 bases for J; bases not matched to a gene: 9. Germline CDR1 is GTSNPN and CDR2 is SVGIG (reference sequence). This CDR3 comprises 13 residues.